This T cell receptor beta chain emerged from a study of Graves' ophthalmopathy and Graves' hyperthyroidism. For repertoire sequencing, the TCR beta CDR3 regions were amplified from RNA transcripts. HTBI primers were employed in first-round RT-PCR, then a second-round multiplex PCR followed. Each CDR3 protein gets one entry after TCRdb re-called the multiplex PCR reads with MiXCR. The data show 300,000 to 450,000 distinct CDR3 sequences, approximately 17% seen once. Other autoimmune diseases, uncontrolled infections, pregnancy or lactation led to the exclusion of patients. CDR1 is LGHDT and CDR2 is YNNKEL in the germline V gene (reference sequence). V shed 0 bases and J shed 4 bases, with 10 bases lying between them. The CDR3 sequence is 15 residues long.

This chain connects TRBV3-1 to TRBJ1-5, with a tentative D call TRBD1 (5 bases). The sequenced sample was peripheral blood. The TCR was taken from an adult woman with stable Graves' hyperthyroidism. CDR3 in DNA: TGTGCCAGCAGCCAAGATTCATCAGGGAATCAGCCCCAGCATTTT. Translating it yields CASSQDSSGNQPQHF.